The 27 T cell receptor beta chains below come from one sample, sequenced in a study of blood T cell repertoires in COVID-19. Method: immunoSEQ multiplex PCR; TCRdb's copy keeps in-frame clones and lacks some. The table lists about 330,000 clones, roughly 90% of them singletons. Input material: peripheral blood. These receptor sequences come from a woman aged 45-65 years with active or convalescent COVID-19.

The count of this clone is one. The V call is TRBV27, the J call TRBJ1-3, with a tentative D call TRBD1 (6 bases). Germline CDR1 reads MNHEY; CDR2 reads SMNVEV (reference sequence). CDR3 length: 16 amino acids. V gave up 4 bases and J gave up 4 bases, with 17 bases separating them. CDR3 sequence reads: CASSSRTGGLGNTIYF. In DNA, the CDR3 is TGTGCCAGCAGTTCAAGGACGGGGGGCCTAGGAAACACCATATATTTT.

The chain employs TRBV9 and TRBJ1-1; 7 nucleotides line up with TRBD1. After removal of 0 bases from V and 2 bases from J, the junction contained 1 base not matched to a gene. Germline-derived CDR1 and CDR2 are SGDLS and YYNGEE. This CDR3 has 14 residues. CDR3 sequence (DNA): TGTGCCAGCAGCGTAGAGGGGGCCAACACTGAAGCTTTCTTT. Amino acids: CASSVEGANTEAFF.

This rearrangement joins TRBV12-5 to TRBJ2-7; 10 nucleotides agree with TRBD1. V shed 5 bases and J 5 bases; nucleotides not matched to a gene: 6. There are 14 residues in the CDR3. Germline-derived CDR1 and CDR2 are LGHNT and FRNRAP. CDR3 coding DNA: TGTGCTAGTGGTCCGGGACAGGGGATCGACGAGCAGTACTTC. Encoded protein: CASGPGQGIDEQYF.

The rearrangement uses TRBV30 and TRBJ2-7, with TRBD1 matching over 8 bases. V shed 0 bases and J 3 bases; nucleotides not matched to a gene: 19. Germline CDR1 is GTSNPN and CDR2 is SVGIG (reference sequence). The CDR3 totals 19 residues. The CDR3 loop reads CAWSVQMFIGAGGLYEQYF. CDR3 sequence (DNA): TGTGCCTGGAGTGTACAGATGTTTATCGGGGCAGGGGGCCTCTACGAGCAGTACTTC.

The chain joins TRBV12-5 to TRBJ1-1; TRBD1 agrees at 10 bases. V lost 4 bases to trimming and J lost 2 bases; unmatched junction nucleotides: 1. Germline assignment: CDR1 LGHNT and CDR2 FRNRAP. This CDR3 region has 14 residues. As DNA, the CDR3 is TGTGCTAGTGGTTGGGACAGGGGAAACACTGAAGCTTTCTTT. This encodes CASGWDRGNTEAFF.

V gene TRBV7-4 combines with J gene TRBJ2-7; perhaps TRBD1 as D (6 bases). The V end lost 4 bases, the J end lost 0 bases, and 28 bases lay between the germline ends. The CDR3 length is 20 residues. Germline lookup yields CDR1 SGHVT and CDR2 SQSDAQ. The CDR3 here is CASSSPRPLVFGQSSYEQYF. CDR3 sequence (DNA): TGTGCCAGCAGCTCGCCACGCCCTCTGGTTTTTGGACAGTCCTCCTACGAGCAGTACTTC.

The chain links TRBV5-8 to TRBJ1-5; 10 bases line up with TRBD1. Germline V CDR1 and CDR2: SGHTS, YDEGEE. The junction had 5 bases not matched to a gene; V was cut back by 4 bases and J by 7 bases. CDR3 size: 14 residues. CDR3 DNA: TGTGCCAGCAGCCTGACAGGGGGCAGGCAGCCCCAGCATTTT. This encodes CASSLTGGRQPQHF.

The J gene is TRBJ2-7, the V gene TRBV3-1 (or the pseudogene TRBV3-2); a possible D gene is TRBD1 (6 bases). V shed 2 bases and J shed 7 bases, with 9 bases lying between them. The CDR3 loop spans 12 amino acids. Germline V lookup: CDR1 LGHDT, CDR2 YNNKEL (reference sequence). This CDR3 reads CASSQHRAEQYF. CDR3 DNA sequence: TGTGCCAGCAGCCAACACAGGGCGGAGCAGTACTTC.

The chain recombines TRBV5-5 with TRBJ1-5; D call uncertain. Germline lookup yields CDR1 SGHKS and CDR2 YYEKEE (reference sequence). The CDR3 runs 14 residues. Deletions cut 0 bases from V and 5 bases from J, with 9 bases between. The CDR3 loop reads CASSLGPGDQPQHF. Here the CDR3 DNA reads TGTGCCAGCAGCTTGGGTCCGGGAGATCAGCCCCAGCATTTT.

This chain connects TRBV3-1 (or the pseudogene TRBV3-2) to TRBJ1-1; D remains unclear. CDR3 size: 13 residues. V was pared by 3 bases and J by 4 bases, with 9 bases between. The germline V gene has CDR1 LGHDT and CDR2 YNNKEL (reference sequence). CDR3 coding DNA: TGTGCCAGCAGCCAGAGGGTGCCCACTGAAGCTTTCTTT. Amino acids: CASSQRVPTEAFF.

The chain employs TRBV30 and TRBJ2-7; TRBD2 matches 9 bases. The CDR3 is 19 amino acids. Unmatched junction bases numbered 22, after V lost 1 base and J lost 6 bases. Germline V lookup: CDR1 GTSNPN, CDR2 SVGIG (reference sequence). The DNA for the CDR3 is TGTGCCTGGAGTGCGCTAAACAGCGGGAGGCCCCAAATTTATCGCGAGCAGTACTTC. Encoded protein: CAWSALNSGRPQIYREQYF.

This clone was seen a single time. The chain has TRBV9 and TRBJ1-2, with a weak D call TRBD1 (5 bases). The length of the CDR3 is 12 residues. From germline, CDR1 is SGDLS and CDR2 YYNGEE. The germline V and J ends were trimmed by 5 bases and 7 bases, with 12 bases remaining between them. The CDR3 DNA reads TGTGCCAGCAGGAACGGCAGGGCTGGCTACACCTTC. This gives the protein CASRNGRAGYTF.

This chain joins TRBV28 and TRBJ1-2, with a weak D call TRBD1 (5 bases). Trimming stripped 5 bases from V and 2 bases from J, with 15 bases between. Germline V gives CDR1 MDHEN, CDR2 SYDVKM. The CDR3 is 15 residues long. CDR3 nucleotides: TGTGCCAGCAGTATAACGACAGACCGGAACTATGGCTACACCTTC. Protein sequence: CASSITTDRNYGYTF.

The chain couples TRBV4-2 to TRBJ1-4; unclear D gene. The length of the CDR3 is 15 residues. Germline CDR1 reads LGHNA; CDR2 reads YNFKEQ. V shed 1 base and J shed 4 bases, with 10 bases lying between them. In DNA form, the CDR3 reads TGTGCCAGCAGCCAAGTTCAGGCGCATAATGAAAAACTGTTTTTT. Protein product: CASSQVQAHNEKLFF.

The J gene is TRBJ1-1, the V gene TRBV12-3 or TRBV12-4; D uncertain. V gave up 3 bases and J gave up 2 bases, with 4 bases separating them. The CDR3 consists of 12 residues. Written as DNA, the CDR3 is TGTGCCAGCAGTTTTCTTAACACTGAAGCTTTCTTT. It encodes CASSFLNTEAFF.

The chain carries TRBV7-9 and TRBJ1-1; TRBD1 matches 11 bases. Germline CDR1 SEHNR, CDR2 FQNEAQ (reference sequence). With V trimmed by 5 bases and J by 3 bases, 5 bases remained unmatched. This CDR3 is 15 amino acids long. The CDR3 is CASSMGQGVDTEAFF. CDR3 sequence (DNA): TGTGCCAGCAGCATGGGACAGGGGGTAGACACTGAAGCTTTCTTT.

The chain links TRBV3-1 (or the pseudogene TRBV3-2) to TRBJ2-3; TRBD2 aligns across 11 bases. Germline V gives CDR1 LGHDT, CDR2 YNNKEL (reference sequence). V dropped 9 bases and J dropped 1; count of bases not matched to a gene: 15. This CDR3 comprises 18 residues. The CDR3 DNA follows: TGTGCCAGACGACTAGCGGGAATATATGATGCCCGCACAGATACGCAGTATTTT. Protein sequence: CARRLAGIYDARTDTQYF.

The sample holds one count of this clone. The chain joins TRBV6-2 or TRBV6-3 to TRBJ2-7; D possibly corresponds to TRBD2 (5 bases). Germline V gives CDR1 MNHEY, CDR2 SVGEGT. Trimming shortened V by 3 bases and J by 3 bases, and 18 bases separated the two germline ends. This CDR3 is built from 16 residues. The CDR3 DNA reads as TGTGCCAGCAGTTATTCCCCCAGGAGAGGGTTCTACGAGCAGTACTTC. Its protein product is CASSYSPRRGFYEQYF.

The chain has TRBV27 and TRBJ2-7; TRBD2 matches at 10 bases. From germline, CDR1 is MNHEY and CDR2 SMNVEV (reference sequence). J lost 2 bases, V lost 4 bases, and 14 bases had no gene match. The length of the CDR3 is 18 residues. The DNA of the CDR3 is TGTGCCAGCAGTTCACAGGGGCTAGCGGGAGCCTTTCCCTACGAGCAGTACTTC. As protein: CASSSQGLAGAFPYEQYF.

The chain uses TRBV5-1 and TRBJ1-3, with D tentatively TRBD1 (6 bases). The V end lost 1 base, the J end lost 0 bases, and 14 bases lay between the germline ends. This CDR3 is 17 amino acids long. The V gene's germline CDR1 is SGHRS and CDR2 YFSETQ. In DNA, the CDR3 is TGCGCCAGCAGCTTGTTGACAGGCCAAGGCTCTGGAAACACCATATATTTT. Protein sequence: CASSLLTGQGSGNTIYF.

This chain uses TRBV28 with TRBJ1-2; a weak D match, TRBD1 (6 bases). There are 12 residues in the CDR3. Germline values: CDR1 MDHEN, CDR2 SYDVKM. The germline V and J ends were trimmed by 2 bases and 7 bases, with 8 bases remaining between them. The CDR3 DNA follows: TGTGCCAGCAGTTTACAGGGGTCTGGCTACACCTTC. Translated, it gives CASSLQGSGYTF.

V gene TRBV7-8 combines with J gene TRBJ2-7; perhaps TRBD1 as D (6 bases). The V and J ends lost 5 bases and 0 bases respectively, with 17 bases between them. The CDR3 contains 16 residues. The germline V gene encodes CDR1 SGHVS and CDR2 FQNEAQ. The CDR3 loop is CASSRGATGASYEQYF. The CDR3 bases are TGTGCCAGCAGCCGAGGGGCGACAGGAGCCTCCTACGAGCAGTACTTC.

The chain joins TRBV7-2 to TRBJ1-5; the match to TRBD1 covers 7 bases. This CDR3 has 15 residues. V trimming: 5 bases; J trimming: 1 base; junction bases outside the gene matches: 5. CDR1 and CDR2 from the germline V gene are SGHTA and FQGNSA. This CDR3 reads CASSPGTASNQPQHF. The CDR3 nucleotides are TGTGCCAGCAGCCCTGGGACAGCCAGCAATCAGCCCCAGCATTTT.

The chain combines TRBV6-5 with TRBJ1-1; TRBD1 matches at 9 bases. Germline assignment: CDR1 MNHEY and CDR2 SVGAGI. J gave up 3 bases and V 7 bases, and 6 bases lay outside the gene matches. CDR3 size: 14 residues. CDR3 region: CASKTGGADTEAFF. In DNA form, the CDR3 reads TGTGCCAGCAAGACAGGGGGAGCTGACACTGAAGCTTTCTTT.

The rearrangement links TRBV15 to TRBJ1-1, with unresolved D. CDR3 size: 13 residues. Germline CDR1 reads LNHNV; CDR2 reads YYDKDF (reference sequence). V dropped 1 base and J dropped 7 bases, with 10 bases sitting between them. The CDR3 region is CATSRVFEGEAFF. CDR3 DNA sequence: TGTGCCACCAGCAGAGTTTTCGAGGGTGAAGCTTTCTTT. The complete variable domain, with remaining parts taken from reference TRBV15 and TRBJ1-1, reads DAMVIQNPRYQVTQFGKPVTLSCSQTLNHNVMYWYQQKSSQAPKLLFHYYDKDFNNEADTPDNFQSRRPNTSFCFLDIRSPGLGDTAMYLCATSRVFEGEAFFGQGTRLTVV.

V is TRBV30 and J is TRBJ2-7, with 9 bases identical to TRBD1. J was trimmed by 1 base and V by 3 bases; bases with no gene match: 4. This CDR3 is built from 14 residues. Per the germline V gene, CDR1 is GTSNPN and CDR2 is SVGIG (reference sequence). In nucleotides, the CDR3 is TGTGCCTGGAGGGACAGGGGAAAGTCCTACGAGCAGTACTTC. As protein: CAWRDRGKSYEQYF.

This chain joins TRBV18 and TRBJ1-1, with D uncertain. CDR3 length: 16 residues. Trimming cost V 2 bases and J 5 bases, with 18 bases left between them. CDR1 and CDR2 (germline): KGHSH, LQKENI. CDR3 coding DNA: TGTGCCAGCTCACCAATGTTGAGGGCCCGAGGGACTGAAGCTTTCTTT. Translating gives CASSPMLRARGTEAFF. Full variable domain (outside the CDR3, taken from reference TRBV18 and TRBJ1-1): NAGVMQNPRHLVRRRGQEARLRCSPMKGHSHVYWYRQLPEEGLKFMVYLQKENIIDESGMPKERFSAEFPKEGPSILRIQQVVRGDSAAYFCASSPMLRARGTEAFFGQGTRLTVV.